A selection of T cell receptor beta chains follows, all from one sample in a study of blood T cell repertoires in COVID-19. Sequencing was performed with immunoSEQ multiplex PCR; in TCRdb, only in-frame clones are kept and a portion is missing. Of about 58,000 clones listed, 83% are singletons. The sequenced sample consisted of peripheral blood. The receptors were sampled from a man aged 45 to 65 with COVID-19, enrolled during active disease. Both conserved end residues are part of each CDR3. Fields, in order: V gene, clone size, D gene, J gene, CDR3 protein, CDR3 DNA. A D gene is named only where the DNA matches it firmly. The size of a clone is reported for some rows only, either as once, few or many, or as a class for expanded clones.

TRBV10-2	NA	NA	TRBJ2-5	CASSETLLEIETQYF	TGCGCCAGCAGTGAGACCCTCCTAGAGATAGAGACCCAGTACTTC
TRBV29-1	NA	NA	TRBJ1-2	CSVVRTGGYGYTF	TGCAGCGTTGTAAGAACCGGGGGCTATGGCTACACCTTC
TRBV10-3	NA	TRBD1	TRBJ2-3	CAIRRGGSDTDTQYF	TGTGCCATCAGGCGAGGGGGCAGTGACACAGATACGCAGTATTTT
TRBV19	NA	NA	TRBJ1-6	CASRGSRNSPLHF	TGTGCCAGTCGAGGGAGTAGGAACTCACCCCTCCACTTT
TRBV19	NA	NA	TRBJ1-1	CASRPSRVVLNTEAFF	TGTGCCAGTAGGCCTTCCCGGGTGGTTCTTAACACTGAAGCTTTCTTT
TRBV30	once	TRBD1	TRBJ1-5	CAWSEGTGVNQPQHF	TGTGCCTGGAGTGAAGGGACAGGGGTAAATCAGCCCCAGCATTTT
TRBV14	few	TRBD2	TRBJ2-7	CASSQRLAGGTEQYF	TGTGCCAGCAGCCAGAGACTAGCGGGAGGTACCGAGCAGTACTTC
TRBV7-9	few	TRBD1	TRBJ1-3	CASSPSGRGDTIYF	TGTGCCAGCTCCCCCTCCGGCAGGGGGGACACCATATATTTT
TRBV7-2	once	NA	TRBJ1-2	CASSQELTDGNGYTF	TGTGCCAGCAGCCAAGAACTAACCGACGGGAATGGCTACACCTTC
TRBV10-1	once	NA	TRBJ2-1	CASSETRGLSYNEQFF	TGCGCCAGCAGTGAGACCAGGGGTCTCTCCTACAATGAGCAGTTCTTC
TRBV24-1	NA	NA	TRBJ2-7	CATSRGLSEQYF	TGTGCCACCAGTCGGGGGTTGAGCGAGCAGTACTTC
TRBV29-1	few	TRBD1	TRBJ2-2	CSVEETGGPGELFF	TGCAGCGTTGAAGAGACAGGGGGCCCCGGGGAGCTGTTTTTT
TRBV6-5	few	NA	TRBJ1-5	CASSRYSNQPQHF	TGTGCCAGCAGTCGTTATAGCAATCAGCCCCAGCATTTT
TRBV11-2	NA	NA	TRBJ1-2	CASSGAWGRDGYTF	TGTGCCAGCAGCGGTGCGTGGGGGCGGGATGGCTACACCTTC
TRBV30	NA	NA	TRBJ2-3	CAWSVVRDLHADTQYF	TGTGCCTGGAGTGTGGTGCGGGACCTGCATGCAGATACGCAGTATTTT
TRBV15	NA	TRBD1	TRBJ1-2	CATSRAGQGVGYTF	TGTGCCACCAGCAGGGCAGGACAGGGTGTTGGCTACACCTTC
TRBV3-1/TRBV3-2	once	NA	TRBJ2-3	CASSQAGVSDTQYF	TGTGCCAGCAGCCAAGCAGGGGTTTCAGATACGCAGTATTTT
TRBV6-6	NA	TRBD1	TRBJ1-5	CASSSGTGDNQPQHF	TGTGCCAGCAGTTCCGGGACAGGGGACAATCAGCCCCAGCATTTT
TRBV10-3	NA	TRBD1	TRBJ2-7	CAICPGQGVYEQYF	TGTGCCATCTGCCCGGGACAGGGGGTCTACGAGCAGTACTTC
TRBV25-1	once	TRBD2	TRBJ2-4	CASSPAGGKNIQYF	TGTGCCAGCAGTCCAGCGGGGGGCAAAAACATTCAGTACTTC
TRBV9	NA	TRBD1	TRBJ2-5	CASSKDRYKETQYF	TGTGCCAGCAGCAAGGACAGGTACAAAGAGACCCAGTACTTC
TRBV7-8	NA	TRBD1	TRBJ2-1	CASSPPGQGVGEQFF	TGTGCCAGCAGCCCTCCGGGACAGGGGGTAGGGGAGCAGTTCTTC
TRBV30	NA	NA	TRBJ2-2	CAWSVLGRRNTGELFF	TGTGCCTGGAGTGTACTGGGGAGGCGGAACACCGGGGAGCTGTTTTTT
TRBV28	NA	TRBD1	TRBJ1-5	CASREDRVNNQPQHF	TGTGCCAGCAGAGAGGACAGGGTGAACAATCAGCCCCAGCATTTT
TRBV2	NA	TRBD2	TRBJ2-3	CASTEREGTDTQYF	TGTGCCAGCACCGAGCGGGAGGGCACAGATACGCAGTATTTT
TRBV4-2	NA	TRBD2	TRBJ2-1	CASSQGVLAGGLYNEQFF	TGTGCCAGCAGCCAAGGGGTACTAGCGGGAGGACTCTACAATGAGCAGTTCTTC
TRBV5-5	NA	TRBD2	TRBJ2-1	CASSLVASGRISEQFF	TGTGCCAGCAGCTTGGTAGCTAGCGGGAGAATAAGTGAGCAGTTCTTC
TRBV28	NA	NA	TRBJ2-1	CASSFPAGEAEVYNEQFF	TGTGCCAGCAGTTTCCCCGCCGGGGAGGCGGAGGTCTACAATGAGCAGTTCTTC